This entry describes one TCR beta chain. This record comes from a study of blood T cell repertoires in COVID-19. About the research overall: Acute and convalescent COVID-19 samples came from the United States, Italy and Spain. PBMCs, B-cell-depleted T cells, or T cells provided the cDNA or gDNA that made up the material.

The germline V gene has CDR1 SEHNR and CDR2 FQNEAQ (reference sequence). V gave up 5 bases and J gave up 4 bases; unmatched junction bases: 10. The CDR3 totals 15 residues. Original data processing: Amplified reference gene primers provided the basis for estimating nucleated cell counts. Sequencing used immunoSEQ multiplex PCR; TCRdb keeps in-frame clones, though not all of them. The DNA gave D and trimming, while V, J and clone size come from that table. The table lists 45,000 to 65,000 clones, 89% of them singletons. The chain has TRBV7-9 and TRBJ1-2, with 7 bases aligning to TRBD1. Sequences were obtained from peripheral blood. The source is a human donor in a cohort sampled during active COVID-19. CDR3 sequence reads: CASSAYDRVLYGYTF. The DNA for the CDR3 is TGTGCCAGCAGCGCGTACGACAGGGTCCTCTATGGCTACACCTTC.